This TCR beta chain was recovered during a study of identical twins. The sample holds many counts of this clonotype. V lost 1 base and J lost 0, with 19 bases in between. The CDR3 totals 17 residues. Germline V gene sequence: CDR1 DFQATT, CDR2 SNEGSKA (reference sequence). TCRdb ran MiXCR on the 5' RACE reads and lists one entry per CDR3 protein. Here the sample spans about 720,000 distinct CDR3 sequences, around a sixth being singletons. The same sample was also used in a study of T cells expressing NK-cell markers.

Sequences were obtained from PBMCs. The clonotype was recovered from a woman between 18 and 29 years old in good health. The chain carries TRBV20-1 and TRBJ2-7; D may be TRBD2 (5 bases). The CDR3 sequence is CSARAARSGIHSYEQYF. CDR3 nucleotides: TGCAGTGCTAGAGCCGCTCGTTCCGGGATCCACTCCTACGAGCAGTACTTC.